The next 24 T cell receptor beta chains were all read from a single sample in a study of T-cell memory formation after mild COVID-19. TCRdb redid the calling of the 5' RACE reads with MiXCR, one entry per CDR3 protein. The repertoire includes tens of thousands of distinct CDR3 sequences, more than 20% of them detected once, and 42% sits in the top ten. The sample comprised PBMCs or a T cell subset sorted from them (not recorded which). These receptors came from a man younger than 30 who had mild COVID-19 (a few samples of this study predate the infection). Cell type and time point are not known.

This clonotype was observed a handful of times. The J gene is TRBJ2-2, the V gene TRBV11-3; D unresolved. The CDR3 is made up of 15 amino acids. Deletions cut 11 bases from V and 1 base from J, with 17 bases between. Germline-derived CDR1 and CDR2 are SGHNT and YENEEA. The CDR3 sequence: CASDWVNENTGELFF. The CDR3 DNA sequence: TGTGCCTCCGACTGGGTGAACGAGAACACCGGGGAGCTGTTTTTT.

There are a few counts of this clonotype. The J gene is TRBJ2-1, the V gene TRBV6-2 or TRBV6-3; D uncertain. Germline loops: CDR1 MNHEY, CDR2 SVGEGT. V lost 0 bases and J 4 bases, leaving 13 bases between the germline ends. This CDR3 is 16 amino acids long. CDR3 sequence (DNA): TGTGCCAGCAGTTACTCGACCATCCGTCAATACAATGAGCAGTTCTTC. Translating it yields CASSYSTIRQYNEQFF.

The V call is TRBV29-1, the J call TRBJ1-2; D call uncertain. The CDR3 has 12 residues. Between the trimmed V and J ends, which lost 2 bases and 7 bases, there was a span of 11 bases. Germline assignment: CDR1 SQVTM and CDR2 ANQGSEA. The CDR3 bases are TGCAGCGTTGAAAGTTGGGGTGGTGGCTACACCTTC. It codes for CSVESWGGGYTF.

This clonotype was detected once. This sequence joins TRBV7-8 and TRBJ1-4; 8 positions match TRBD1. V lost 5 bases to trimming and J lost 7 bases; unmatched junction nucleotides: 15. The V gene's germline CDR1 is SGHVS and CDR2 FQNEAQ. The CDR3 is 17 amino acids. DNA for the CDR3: TGTGCCAGCAGCGCTACCCCAGGGGGCTCAGTGGGTGAAAAACTGTTTTTT. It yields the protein CASSATPGGSVGEKLFF.

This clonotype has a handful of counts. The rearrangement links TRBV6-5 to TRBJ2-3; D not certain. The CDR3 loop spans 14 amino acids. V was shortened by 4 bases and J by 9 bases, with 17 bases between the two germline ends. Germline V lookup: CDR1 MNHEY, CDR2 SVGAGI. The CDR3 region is CASSLSGSTSTQYF. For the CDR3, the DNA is TGTGCCAGCAGTTTGAGTGGCTCCACGTCGACGCAGTATTTT.

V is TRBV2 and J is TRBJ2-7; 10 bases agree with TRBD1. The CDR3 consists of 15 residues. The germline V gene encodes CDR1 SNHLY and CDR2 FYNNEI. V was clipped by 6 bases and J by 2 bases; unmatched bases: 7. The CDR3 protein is CASRTGQGVPYEQYF. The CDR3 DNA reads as TGTGCCAGCAGGACCGGACAGGGGGTACCCTACGAGCAGTACTTC.

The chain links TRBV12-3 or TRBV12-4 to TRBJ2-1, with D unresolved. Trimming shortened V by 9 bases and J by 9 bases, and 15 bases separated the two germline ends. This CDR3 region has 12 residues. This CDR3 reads CASRTPPGEQFF. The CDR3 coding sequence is TGTGCCAGTCGAACGCCCCCCGGTGAGCAGTTCTTC.

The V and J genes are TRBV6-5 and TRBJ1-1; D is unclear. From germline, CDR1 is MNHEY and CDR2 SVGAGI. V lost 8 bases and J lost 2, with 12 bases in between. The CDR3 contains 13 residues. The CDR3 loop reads CASGWTANTEAFF. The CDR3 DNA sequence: TGTGCCAGCGGTTGGACGGCAAACACTGAAGCTTTCTTT.

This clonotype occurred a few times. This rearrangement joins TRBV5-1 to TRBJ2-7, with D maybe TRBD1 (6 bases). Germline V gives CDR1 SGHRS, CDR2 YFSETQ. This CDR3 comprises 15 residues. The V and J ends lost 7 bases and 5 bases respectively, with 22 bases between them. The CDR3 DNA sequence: TGCGCCAGCCGGCCCCGACAGGTAGGAATGGACGAGCAGTACTTC. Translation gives CASRPRQVGMDEQYF.

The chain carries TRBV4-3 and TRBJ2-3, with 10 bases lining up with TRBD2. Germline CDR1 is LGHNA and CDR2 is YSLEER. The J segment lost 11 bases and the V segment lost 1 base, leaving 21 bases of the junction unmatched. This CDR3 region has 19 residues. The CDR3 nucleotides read TGCGCCAGCAGCCAAGTGGGGAGCGGGGGGGCCGTCCCCCCCATTATGCAGTATTTT. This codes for CASSQVGSGGAVPPIMQYF.

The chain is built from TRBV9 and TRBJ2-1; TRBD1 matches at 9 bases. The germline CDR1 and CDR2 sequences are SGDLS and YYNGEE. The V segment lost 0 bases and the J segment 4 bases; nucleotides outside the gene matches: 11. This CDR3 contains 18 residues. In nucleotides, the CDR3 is TGTGCCAGCAGCGTAGGGGTGAGGACAGGGGAGAGATACAATGAGCAGTTCTTC. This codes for CASSVGVRTGERYNEQFF.

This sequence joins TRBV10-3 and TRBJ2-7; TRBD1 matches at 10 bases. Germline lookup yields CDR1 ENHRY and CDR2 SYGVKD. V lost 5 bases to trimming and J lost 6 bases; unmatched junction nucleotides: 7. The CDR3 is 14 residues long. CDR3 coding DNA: TGTGCCATCAGTTACGAGGACAGGGGGGGCGAGCAGTACGTC. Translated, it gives CAISYEDRGGEQYV.

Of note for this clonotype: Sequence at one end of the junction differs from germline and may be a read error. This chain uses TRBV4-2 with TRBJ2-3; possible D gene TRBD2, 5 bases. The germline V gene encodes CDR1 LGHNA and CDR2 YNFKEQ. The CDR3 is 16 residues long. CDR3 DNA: TGCGCCAGCAGCCAAGATCTCCTAGCTGGCACAGATACGCAGTATTTT. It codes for CASSQDLLAGTDTQYF.

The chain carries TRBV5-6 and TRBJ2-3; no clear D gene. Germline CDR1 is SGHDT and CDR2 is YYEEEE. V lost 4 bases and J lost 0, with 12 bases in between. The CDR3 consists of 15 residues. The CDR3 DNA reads TGTGCCAGCAGCCCTGACTGGGCCAGCACAGATACGCAGTATTTT. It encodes CASSPDWASTDTQYF.

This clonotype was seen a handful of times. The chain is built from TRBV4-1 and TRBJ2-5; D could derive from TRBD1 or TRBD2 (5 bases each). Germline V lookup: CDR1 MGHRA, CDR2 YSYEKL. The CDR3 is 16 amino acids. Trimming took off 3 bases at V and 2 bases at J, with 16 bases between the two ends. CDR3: CASSQGPGDLQETQYF. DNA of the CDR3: TGCGCCAGCAGCCAGGGGCCTGGGGACCTACAAGAGACCCAGTACTTC.

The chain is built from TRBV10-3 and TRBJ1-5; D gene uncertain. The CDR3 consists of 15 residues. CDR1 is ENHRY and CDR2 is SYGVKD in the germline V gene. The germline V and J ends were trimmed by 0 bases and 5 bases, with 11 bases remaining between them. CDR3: CAISESAGSDQPQHF. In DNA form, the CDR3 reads TGTGCCATCAGTGAGTCTGCGGGGAGCGATCAGCCCCAGCATTTT.

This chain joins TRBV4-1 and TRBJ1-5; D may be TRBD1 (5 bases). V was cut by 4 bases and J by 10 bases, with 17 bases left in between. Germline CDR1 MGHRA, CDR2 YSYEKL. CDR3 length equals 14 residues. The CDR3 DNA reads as TGCGCCAGCAGCCCACACCAGGGACCCCTCCCCCAGCATTTT. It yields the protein CASSPHQGPLPQHF.

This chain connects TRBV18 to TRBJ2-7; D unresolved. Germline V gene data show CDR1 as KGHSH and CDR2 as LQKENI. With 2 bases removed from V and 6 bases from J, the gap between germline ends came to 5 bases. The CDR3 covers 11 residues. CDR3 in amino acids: CASSPGFEQYF. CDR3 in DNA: TGTGCCAGCTCACCAGGGTTCGAGCAGTACTTC.

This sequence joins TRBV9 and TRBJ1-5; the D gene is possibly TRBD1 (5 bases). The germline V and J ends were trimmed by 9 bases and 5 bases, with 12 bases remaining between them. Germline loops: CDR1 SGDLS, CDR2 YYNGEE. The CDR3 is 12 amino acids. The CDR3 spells CATGQGDQPQHF. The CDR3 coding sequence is TGTGCCACAGGGCAGGGTGATCAGCCCCAGCATTTT.

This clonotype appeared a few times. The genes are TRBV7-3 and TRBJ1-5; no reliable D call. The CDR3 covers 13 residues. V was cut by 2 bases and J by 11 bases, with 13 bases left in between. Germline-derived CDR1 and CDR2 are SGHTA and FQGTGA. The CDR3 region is CASSLEGAGTQHF. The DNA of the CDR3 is TGTGCCAGCAGCTTAGAAGGTGCAGGCACCCAGCATTTT. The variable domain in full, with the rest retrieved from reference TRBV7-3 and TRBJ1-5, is GAGVSQTPSNKVTEKGKYVELRCDPISGHTALYWYRQSLGQGPEFLIYFQGTGAADDSGLPNDRFFAVRPEGSVSTLKIQRTERGDSAVYLCASSLEGAGTQHFGDGTRLSIL.

CDR3 in amino acids: CASSLFRLRGAFF. DNA of the CDR3: TGTGCCAGCAGCTTATTCCGCCTGCGGGGCGCGTTCTTC. V gene TRBV7-2 combines with J gene TRBJ2-1, with a possible D match to TRBD2 (6 bases). The CDR3 runs 13 residues. From germline, CDR1 is SGHTA and CDR2 FQGNSA. V dropped 2 bases and J dropped 15 bases, with 17 bases sitting between them. The full variable domain, rest sourced from reference TRBV7-2 and TRBJ2-1, is GAGVSQSPSNKVTEKGKDVELRCDPISGHTALYWYRQSLGQGLEFLIYFQGNSAPDKSGLPSDRFSAERTGGSVSTLTIQRTQQEDSAVYLCASSLFRLRGAFFGPGTRLTVL.

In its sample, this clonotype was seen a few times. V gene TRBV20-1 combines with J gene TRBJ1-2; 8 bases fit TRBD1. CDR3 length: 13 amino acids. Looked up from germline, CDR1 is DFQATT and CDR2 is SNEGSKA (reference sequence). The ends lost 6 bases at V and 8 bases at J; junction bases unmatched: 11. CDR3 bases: TGCAGTGCGGACAGGGCCGACCCTGGGGGCTACACCTTC. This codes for CSADRADPGGYTF.

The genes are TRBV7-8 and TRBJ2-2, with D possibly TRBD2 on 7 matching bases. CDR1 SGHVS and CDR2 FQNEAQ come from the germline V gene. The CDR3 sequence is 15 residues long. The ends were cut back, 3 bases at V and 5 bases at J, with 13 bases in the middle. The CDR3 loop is CASSFRGGGTGELFF. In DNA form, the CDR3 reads TGTGCCAGCAGCTTCCGGGGAGGGGGAACCGGGGAGCTGTTTTTT.

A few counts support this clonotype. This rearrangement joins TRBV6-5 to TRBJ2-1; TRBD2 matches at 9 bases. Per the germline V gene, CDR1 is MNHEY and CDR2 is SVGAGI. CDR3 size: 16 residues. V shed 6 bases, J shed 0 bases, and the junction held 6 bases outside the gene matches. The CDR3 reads CASSNLAGSSYNEQFF. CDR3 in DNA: TGTGCCAGCAGCAACCTAGCGGGGAGCTCCTACAATGAGCAGTTCTTC.